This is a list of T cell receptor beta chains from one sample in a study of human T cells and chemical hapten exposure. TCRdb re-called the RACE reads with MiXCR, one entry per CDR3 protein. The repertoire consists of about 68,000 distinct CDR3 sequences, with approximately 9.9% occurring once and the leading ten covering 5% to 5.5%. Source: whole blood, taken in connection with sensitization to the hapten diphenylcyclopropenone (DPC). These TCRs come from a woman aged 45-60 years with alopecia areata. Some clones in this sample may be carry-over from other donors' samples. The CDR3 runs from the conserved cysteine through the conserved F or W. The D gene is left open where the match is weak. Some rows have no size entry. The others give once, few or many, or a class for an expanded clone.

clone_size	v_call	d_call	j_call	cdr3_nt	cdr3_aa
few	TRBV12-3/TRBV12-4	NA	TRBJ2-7	TGTGCCAGGGGGGGTGACGACAACGAGCAGTACTTC	CARGGDDNEQYF
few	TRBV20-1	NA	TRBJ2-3	TGCAGTGCTACCCGCGGAGGGGGCTCTAGCACAGATACGCAGTATTTT	CSATRGGGSSTDTQYF
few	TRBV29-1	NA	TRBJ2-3	TGCAGCGCAGCCCGTACTAGCACAGATACGCAGTATTTT	CSAARTSTDTQYF
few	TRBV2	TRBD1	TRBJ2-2	TGTGCCAGCAGTGAAGAGGCAGGGGGTCCCGGGGAGCTGTTTTTT	CASSEEAGGPGELFF
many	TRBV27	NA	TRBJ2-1	TGTGCCAGCAGCAGGACCCCGCCTTCTTACAATGAGCAGTTCTTC	CASSRTPPSYNEQFF
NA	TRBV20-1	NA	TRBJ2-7	TGCAGTGTAACTGGACAGTCCTACGAGCAGTACTTC	CSVTGQSYEQYF
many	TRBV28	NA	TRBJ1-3	TGTGCCAGCCGCGGTAGTCCGCCCTCTGGAAACACCATATATTTT	CASRGSPPSGNTIYF
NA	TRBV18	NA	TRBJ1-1	TGTGCCAGCTCACCAACCCAGGGGAGGGGTGAAGCTTTCTTT	CASSPTQGRGEAFF
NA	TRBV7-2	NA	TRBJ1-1	TGTGCCAGCAGCTACACAGTGAACACTGAAGCTTTCTTT	CASSYTVNTEAFF
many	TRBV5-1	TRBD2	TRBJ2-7	TGCGCCAGCAGCTTGAGCGGACGGGGGGGCCCGTCGGTGGTGCAGTACTTC	CASSLSGRGGPSVVQYF
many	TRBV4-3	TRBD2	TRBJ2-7	TGCGCCAGCAGCCAAGATGAGGCGGGGGACTACGAGCAGTACTTC	CASSQDEAGDYEQYF
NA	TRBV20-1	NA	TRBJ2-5	TGCAGTGCCCGAACTTGGCGGGAGCCACAGGGGACCCAGTACTTC	CSARTWREPQGTQYF
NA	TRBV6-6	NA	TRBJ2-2	TGTGCCAGCAGTTACGCCCAGGGTGGGAGGTCCGGGGAGCTGTTTTTT	CASSYAQGGRSGELFF
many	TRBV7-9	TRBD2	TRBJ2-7	TGTGCCAGCAGCTCTCGCGGTAGCGGGGGCGAGCAGTACTTC	CASSSRGSGGEQYF
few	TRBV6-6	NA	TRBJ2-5	TGTGCCAGCAGTTACACATCACAAGAGACCCAGTACTTC	CASSYTSQETQYF
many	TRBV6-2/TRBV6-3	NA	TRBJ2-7	TGTGCCAGCAGTTACCGGCGGATGGGAACCTACGAGCAGTACTTC	CASSYRRMGTYEQYF
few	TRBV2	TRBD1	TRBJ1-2	TGTGCCAGCAGTGATAGGGTGGGACAGCTCTACACCTTC	CASSDRVGQLYTF
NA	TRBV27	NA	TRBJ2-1	TGTGCCAGCACTTTTTACAATGAGCAGTTCTTC	CASTFYNEQFF
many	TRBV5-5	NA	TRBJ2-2	TGTGCCAGCAGCTACGACAGGAACACCGGGGAGCTGTTTTTT	CASSYDRNTGELFF
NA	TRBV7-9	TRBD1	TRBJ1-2	TGTGCCAGCAGGTCGGACAGGGACTATGGCTACACCTTC	CASRSDRDYGYTF
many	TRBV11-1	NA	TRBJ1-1	TGTGCCAGCAGCTCCGCGAGGAGGGGACACACTGAAGCTTTCTTT	CASSSARRGHTEAFF
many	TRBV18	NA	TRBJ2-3	TGTGCCAGCTCACCGCCGGTGGGGTCAGATACGCAGTATTTT	CASSPPVGSDTQYF
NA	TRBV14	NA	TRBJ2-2	TGTGCCAGTACAGTGGGACCATCAACCGGGGAGCTGTTTTTT	CASTVGPSTGELFF
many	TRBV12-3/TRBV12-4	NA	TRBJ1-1	TGTGCCAGCAGTTTGCAGGAGGGCACTGAAGCTTTCTTT	CASSLQEGTEAFF
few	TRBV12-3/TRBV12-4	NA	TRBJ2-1	TGTGCCAGCAGTCCCGGGGACTTCGGGGCTAATGAGCAGTTCTTC	CASSPGDFGANEQFF
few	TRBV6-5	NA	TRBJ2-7	TGTGCCAGCAGTTACTCTAGCGGAAGAAACGAGCAGTACTTC	CASSYSSGRNEQYF
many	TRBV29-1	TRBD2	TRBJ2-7	TGCAGCGTAACCGGGACTACCTACGAGCAGTACTTC	CSVTGTTYEQYF
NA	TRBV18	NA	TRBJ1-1	TGTGCCAGCTCACCGACTCTTAACACTGAAGCTTTCTTT	CASSPTLNTEAFF
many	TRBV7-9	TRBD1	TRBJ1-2	TGTGCCAGCAGCTCTTACAGGGGGCTAAATGATGGCTACACCTTC	CASSSYRGLNDGYTF
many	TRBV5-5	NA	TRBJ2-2	TGTGCCAGCAGCTCGCAGCCCAACACCGGGGAGCTGTTTTTT	CASSSQPNTGELFF
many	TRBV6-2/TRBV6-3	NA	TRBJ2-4	TGTGCCAGCAGAACGACCCACATAGCCAAAAACATTCAGTACTTC	CASRTTHIAKNIQYF
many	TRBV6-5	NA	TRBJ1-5	TGTGCCAGCAGCCGGGAGTACAATCAGCCCCAGCATTTT	CASSREYNQPQHF
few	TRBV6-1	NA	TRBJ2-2	TGTGCCAGCAGTGAAGCGTACTTTTCGACCGGGGAGCTGTTTTTT	CASSEAYFSTGELFF
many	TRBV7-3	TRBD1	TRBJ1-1	TGTGCCAGCAGCTCCAGCCCCGACAGGGGCACTGAAGCTTTCTTT	CASSSSPDRGTEAFF
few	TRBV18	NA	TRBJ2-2	TGTGCCAGCTCACCACGTGGGACGATTGCCGGGGAGCTGTTTTTT	CASSPRGTIAGELFF
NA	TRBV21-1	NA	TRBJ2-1	TGTGCCAGCAGCAAAGCGCTTAATGCACAGGGTCGAACCTACAATGAGCAGTTCTTC	CASSKALNAQGRTYNEQFF
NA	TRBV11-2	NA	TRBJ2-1	TGTGCCAGCAGCTTCGGATCCCGCATAGCGAATGAGCAGTTCTTC	CASSFGSRIANEQFF
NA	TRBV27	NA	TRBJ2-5	TGTGCCAGCAGTCTCGGGACAATCGAGACCCAGTACTTC	CASSLGTIETQYF
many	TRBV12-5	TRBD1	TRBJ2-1	TGTGCTAGTGGCGCCGGACAGGGGCTACAAAGGCAGTTCTTC	CASGAGQGLQRQFF
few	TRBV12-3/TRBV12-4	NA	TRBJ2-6	TGTGCCAGCAGCCACAGACTGAACTCTGGGGCCAACGTCCTGACTTTC	CASSHRLNSGANVLTF
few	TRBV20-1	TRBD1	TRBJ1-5	TGCAGTGCTAGCCTTACAGGGGGCAATCAGCCCCAGCATTTT	CSASLTGGNQPQHF
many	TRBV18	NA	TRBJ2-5	TGTGCCAGCTCACTTTCGAGAGAGACCCAGTACTTC	CASSLSRETQYF
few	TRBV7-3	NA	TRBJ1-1	TGTGCCAGCAGCTTAAGGGGGTTGAACACTGAAGCTTTCTTT	CASSLRGLNTEAFF
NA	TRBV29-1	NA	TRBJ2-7	TGCAGCGTTGAAACCGGGAGCGGCTACGAGCAGTACTTC	CSVETGSGYEQYF
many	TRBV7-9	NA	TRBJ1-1	TGTGCCAGCACTGGAGCGGGGTTGGGTGCTTTCTTT	CASTGAGLGAFF
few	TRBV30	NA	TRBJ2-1	TGTGCCTGGAGAGGCCTAGGGGAAAATGAGCAGTTCTTC	CAWRGLGENEQFF
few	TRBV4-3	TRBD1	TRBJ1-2	TGCGCCAGCAGTTCGGACAGGTCCTTGCACTATGGCTACACCTTC	CASSSDRSLHYGYTF
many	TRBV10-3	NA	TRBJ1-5	TGTGCCATCAGGACCGGGGAGAATCAGCCCCAGCATTTT	CAIRTGENQPQHF
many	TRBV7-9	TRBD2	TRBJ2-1	TGTGCCAGCAGTCTAGCGGGAGGGAAGAACAATGAGCAGTTCTTC	CASSLAGGKNNEQFF
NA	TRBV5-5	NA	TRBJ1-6	TGTGCCAGCAGCTTGAGTAGAAACCCTGGGGGACCCCTCCACTTT	CASSLSRNPGGPLHF
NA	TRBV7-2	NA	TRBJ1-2	TGTGCCAGCAGCTTGAAGGCAGGCGAGCATAACTATGGCTACACCTTC	CASSLKAGEHNYGYTF
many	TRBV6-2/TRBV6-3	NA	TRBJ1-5	TGTGCCAGCCGCGACCCGGCCCCGGCGGATCAGCCCCAGCATTTT	CASRDPAPADQPQHF
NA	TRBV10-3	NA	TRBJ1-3	TGTGCCATCAAGGGGGACCGCAACTCTGGAAACACCATATATTTT	CAIKGDRNSGNTIYF
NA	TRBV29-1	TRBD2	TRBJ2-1	TGCAGCGTTGAAGGACTAGCGGGCTCCTACAATGAGCAGTTCTTC	CSVEGLAGSYNEQFF